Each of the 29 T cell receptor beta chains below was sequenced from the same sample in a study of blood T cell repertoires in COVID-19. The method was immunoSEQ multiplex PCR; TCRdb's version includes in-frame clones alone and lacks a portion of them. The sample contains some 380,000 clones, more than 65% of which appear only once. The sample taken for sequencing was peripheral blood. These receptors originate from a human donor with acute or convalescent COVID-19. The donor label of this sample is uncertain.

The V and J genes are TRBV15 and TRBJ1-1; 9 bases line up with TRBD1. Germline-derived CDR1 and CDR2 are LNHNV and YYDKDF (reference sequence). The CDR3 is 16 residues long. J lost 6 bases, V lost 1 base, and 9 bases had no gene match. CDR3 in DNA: TGTGCCACCAGCAGAGGGATCGGGACAGGGAGATCTGAAGCTTTCTTT. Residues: CATSRGIGTGRSEAFF.

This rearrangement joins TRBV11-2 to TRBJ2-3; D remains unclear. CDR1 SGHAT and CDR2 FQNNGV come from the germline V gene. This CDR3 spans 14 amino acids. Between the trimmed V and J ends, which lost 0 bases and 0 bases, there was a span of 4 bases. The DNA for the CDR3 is TGTGCCAGCAGCTTAGATCTTAGCACAGATACGCAGTATTTT. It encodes CASSLDLSTDTQYF.

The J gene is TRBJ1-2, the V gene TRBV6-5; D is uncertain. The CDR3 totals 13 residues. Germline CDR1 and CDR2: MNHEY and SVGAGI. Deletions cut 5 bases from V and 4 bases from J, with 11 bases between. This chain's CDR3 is CASSQQLTYGYTF. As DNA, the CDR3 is TGTGCCAGCAGTCAACAGTTAACCTATGGCTACACCTTC.

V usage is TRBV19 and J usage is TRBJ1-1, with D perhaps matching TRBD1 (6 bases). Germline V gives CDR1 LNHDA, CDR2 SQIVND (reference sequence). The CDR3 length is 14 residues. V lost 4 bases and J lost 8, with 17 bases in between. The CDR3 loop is CASSTPGGAREAFF. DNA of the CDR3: TGTGCCAGTAGTACACCGGGGGGCGCAAGAGAAGCTTTCTTT. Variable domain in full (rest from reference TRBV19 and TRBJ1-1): DGGITQSPKYLFRKEGQNVTLSCEQNLNHDAMYWYRQDPGQGLRLIYYSQIVNDFQKGDIAEGYSVSREKKESFPLTVTSAQKNPTAFYLCASSTPGGAREAFFGQGTRLTVV.

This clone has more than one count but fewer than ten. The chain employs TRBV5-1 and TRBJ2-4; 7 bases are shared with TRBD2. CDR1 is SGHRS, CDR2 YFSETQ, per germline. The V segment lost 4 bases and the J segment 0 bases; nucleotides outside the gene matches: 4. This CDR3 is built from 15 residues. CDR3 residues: CASSPRGVAKNIQYF. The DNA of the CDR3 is TGCGCCAGCAGCCCACGGGGGGTAGCCAAAAACATTCAGTACTTC.

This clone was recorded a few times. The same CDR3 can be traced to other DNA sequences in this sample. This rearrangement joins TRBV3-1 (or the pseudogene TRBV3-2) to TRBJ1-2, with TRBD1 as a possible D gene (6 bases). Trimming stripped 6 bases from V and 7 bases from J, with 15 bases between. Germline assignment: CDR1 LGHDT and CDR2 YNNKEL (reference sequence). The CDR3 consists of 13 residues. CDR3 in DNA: TGTGCCAGCAGTCTAGGACAGTATCCTGGCTACACCTTC. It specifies CASSLGQYPGYTF.

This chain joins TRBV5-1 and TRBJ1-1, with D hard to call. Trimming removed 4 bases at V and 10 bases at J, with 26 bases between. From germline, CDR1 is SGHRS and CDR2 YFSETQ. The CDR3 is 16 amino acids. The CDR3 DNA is TGCGCCAGCAGCCACTATAACCGCGGAGGTGCGGGTGGAGCTTTCTTT. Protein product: CASSHYNRGGAGGAFF.

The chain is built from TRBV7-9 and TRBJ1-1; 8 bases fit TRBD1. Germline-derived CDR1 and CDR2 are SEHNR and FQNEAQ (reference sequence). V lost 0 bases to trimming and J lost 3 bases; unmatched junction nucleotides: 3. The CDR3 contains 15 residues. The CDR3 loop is CASSLALGQDTEAFF. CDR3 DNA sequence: TGTGCCAGCAGCTTAGCGCTGGGACAGGACACTGAAGCTTTCTTT.

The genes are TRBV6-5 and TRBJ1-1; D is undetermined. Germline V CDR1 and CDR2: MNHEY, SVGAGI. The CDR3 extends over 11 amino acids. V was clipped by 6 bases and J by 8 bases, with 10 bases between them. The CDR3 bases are TGTGCCAGCAGGTCGGGCGGGGAAGCTTTCTTT. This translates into CASRSGGEAFF.

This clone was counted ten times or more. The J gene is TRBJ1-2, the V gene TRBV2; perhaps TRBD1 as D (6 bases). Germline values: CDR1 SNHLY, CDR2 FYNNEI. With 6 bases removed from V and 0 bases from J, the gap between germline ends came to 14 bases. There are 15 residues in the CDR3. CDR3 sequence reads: CASSLDRGANYGYTF. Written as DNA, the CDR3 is TGTGCCAGCAGCCTGGACAGAGGGGCTAACTATGGCTACACCTTC.

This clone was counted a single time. CDR3 coding DNA: TGCGCCAGCAGCTTGGCCACAACAGGCCTTAATGAAAAACTGTTTTTT. Translating gives CASSLATTGLNEKLFF. The chain uses TRBV5-1 and TRBJ1-4; D possibly corresponds to TRBD1 (5 bases). Trimming removed 0 bases at V and 4 bases at J, with 13 bases between. CDR3 length: 16 residues. Germline lookup yields CDR1 SGHRS and CDR2 YFSETQ.

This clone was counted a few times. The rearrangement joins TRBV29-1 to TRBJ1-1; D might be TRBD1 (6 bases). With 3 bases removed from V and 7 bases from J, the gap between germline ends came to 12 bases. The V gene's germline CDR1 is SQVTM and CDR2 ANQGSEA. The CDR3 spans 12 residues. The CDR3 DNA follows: TGCAGCGTTGATATAGGGGGAGTTGAAGCTTTCTTT. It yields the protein CSVDIGGVEAFF. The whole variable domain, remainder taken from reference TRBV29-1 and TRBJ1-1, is SAVISQKPSRDICQRGTSLTIQCQVDSQVTMMFWYRQQPGQSLTLIATANQGSEATYESGFVIDKFPISRPNLTFSTLTVSNMSPEDSSIYLCSVDIGGVEAFFGQGTRLTVV.

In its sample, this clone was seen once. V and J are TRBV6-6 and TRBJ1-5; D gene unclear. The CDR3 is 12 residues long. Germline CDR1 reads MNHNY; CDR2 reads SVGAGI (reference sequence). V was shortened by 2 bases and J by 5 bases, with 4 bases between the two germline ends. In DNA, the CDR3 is TGTGCCAGCAGTTACCTCGATCAGCCCCAGCATTTT. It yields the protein CASSYLDQPQHF.

DNA for the CDR3: TGTGCCAGTAGGAGACAGGGCGCTAATCGGCCCCTCCACTTT. Translated: CASRRQGANRPLHF. The chain is built from TRBV19 and TRBJ1-6, with TRBD1 matching over 7 bases. The V gene end was trimmed by 6 bases and the J gene end by 13 bases; junction bases not matched to a gene: 12. The length of the CDR3 is 14 residues. In germline, CDR1 is LNHDA, CDR2 SQIVND (reference sequence).

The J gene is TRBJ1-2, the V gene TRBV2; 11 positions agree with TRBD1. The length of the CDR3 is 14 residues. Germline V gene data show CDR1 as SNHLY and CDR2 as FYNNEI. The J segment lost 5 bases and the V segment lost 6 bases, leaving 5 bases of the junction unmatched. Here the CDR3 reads CASRVDRGLYGYTF. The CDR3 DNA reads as TGTGCCAGCAGGGTGGACAGGGGGCTGTATGGCTACACCTTC.

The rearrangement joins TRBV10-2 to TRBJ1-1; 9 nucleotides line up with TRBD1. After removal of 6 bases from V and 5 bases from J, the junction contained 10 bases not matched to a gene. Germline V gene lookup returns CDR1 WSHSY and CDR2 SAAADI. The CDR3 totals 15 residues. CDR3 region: CASRLGTGRLTEAFF. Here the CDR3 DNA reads TGCGCCAGCAGACTAGGGACAGGGAGGTTGACTGAAGCTTTCTTT.

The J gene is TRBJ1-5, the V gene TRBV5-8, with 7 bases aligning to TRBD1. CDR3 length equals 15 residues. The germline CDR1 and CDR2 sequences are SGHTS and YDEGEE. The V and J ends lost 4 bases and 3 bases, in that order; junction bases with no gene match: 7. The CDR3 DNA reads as TGTGCCAGCAGCGTGGGAGACAGGGTCAATCAGCCCCAGCATTTT. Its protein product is CASSVGDRVNQPQHF.

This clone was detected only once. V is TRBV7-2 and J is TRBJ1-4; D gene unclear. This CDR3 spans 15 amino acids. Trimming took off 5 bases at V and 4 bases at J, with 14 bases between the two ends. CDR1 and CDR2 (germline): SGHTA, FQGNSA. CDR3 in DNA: TGTGCCAGCAGCCCTACCTTTTCTGATAATGAAAAACTGTTTTTT. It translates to CASSPTFSDNEKLFF.

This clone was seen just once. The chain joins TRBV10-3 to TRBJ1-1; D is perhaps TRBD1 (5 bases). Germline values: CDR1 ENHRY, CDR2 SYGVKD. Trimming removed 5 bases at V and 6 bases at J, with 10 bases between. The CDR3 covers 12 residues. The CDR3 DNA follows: TGTGCCATCAGTTCAGGGTTGGCTGAAGCTTTCTTT. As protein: CAISSGLAEAFF.

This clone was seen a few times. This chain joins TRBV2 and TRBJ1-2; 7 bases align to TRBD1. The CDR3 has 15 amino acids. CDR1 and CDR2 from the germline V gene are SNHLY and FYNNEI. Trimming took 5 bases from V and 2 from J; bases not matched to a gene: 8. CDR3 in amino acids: CASSPERQGNYGYTF. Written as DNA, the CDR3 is TGTGCCAGCAGTCCTGAGCGACAGGGCAACTATGGCTACACCTTC.

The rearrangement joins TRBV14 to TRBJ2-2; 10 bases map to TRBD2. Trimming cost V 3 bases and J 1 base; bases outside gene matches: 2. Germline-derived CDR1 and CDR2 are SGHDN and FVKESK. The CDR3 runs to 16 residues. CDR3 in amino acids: CASSHWTSGNTGELFF. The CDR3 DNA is TGTGCCAGCAGCCACTGGACTAGCGGGAACACCGGGGAGCTGTTTTTT.

The CDR3 nucleotides are TGTGCCAGCAGTTCCTCCGGGACACACAATGAAAAACTGTTTTTT. It is translated as CASSSSGTHNEKLFF. V gene TRBV27 combines with J gene TRBJ1-4, with D perhaps TRBD1 (6 bases). Trimming took off 4 bases at V and 5 bases at J, with 14 bases between the two ends. This CDR3 contains 15 residues. The germline V gene encodes CDR1 MNHEY and CDR2 SMNVEV (reference sequence).

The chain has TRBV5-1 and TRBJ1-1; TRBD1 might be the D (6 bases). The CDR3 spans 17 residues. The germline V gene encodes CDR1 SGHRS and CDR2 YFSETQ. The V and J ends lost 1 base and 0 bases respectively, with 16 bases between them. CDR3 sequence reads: CASSLLGQDSMNTEAFF. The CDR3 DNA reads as TGCGCCAGCAGCTTGCTAGGCCAGGACAGTATGAACACTGAAGCTTTCTTT.

CDR3 sequence reads: CASSFLQGRYF. CDR3 sequence (DNA): TGCGCCAGCAGCTTCCTGCAGGGGCGGTACTTC. The rearrangement uses TRBV5-1 and TRBJ2-7; D may be TRBD1 (6 bases). Between the trimmed V and J ends, which lost 2 bases and 12 bases, there was a span of 12 bases. The CDR3 is 11 amino acids. Looked up from germline, CDR1 is SGHRS and CDR2 is YFSETQ.

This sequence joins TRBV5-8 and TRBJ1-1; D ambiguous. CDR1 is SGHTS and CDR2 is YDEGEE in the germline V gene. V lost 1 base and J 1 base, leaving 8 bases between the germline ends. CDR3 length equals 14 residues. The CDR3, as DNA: TGTGCCAGCAGCTTGAGAGGAGGGAACACTGAAGCTTTCTTT. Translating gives CASSLRGGNTEAFF. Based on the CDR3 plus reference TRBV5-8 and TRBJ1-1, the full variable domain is EAGVTQSPTHLIKTRGQQATLRCSPISGHTSVYWYQQALGLGLQFLLWYDEGEERNRGNFPPRFSGRQFPNYSSELNVNALELEDSALYLCASSLRGGNTEAFFGQGTRLTVV.

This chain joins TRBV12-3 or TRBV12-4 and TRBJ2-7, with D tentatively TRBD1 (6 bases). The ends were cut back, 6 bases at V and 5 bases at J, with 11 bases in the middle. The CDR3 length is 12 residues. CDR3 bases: TGTGCCAGCAGCAGGGGACCAAACGAGCAGTACTTC. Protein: CASSRGPNEQYF.

CDR3 region: CASSLVTGGNTEAFF. CDR3 DNA: TGTGCCAGCAGCTTAGTGACAGGGGGGAACACTGAAGCTTTCTTT. The V and J genes are TRBV7-8 and TRBJ1-1, with TRBD1 matching 9 bases. The germline V gene encodes CDR1 SGHVS and CDR2 FQNEAQ. CDR3 length equals 15 residues. J was trimmed by 1 base and V by 1 base; bases with no gene match: 1.

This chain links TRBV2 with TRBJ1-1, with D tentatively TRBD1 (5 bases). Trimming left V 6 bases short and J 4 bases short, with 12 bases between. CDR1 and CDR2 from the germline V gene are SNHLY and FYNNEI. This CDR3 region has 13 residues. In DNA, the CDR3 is TGTGCCAGCAGGCCGGGGCGGGGCACTGAAGCTTTCTTT. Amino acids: CASRPGRGTEAFF.

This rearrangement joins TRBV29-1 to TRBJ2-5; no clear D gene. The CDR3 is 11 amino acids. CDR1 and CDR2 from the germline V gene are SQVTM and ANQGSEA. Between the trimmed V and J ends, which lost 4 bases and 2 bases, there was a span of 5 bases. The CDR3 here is CSVVPQETQYF. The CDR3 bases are TGCAGCGTTGTCCCGCAAGAGACCCAGTACTTC.